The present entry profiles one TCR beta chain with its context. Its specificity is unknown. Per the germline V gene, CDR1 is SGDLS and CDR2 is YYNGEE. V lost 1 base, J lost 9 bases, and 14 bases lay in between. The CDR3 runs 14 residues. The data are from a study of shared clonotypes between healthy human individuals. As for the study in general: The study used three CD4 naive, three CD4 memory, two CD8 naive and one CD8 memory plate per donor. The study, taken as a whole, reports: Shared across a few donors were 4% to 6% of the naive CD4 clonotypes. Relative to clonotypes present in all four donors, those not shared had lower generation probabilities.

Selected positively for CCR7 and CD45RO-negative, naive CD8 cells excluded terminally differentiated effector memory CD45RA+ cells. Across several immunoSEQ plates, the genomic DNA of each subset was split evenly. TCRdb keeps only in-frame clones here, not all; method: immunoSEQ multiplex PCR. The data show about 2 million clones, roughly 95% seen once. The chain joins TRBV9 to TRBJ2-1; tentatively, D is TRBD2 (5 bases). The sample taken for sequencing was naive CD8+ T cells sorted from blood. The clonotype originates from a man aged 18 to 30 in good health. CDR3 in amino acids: CASSVSGSLSEQFF. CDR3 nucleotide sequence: TGTGCCAGCAGCGTATCGGGGAGCCTTAGTGAGCAGTTCTTC.